This T cell receptor beta chain was observed in a study of memory B cells and T cells in multiple sclerosis. Study-level findings and limits: Compartments had unequal clone-set sizes, affecting shared clonotype counts.

After stimulus-free culture, autoproliferating CFSE-dim and non-proliferating CFSE-high T cells were sequenced separately. Pooled replicate wells came from around 5x10^7 CFSE-labeled PBMCs cultured around seven days without stimulus. The PBMCs received 0.4 to 0.65 uM CFSE and serum-free culture with no added stimuli. A note on this clone: Its antigen is undetermined.

Sequenced by immunoSEQ multiplex PCR; TCRdb stores in-frame clones only, minus some. The sample contains around 12,000 clones, 84% of which appear only once. The CDR3 covers 16 residues. Looked up from germline, CDR1 is SGHAT and CDR2 is FQNNGV. The V end lost 5 bases, the J end lost 2 bases, and 18 bases lay between the germline ends. V and J are TRBV11-2 and TRBJ1-1; a weak D match, TRBD1 (5 bases). The sample taken for sequencing was PBMCs from blood kept in culture. This receptor was obtained from a human donor with multiple sclerosis. The CDR3 region has the DNA TGTGCCAGCAGCCCAAGACCCCGGGGGATTAACACTGAAGCTTTCTTT. This sequence encodes CASSPRPRGINTEAFF.